This T cell receptor (beta chain) was observed in a study of blood T cell repertoires in COVID-19. Study-level information: Researchers got acute and convalescent COVID-19 samples from the United States, Italy and Spain. Nucleic acid was either cDNA or gDNA, and it came from T cells, B-cell-depleted T cells, or PBMCs.

Methods used by the authors: Amplification from reference gene primers served as the basis for estimated nucleated cell counts. Repertoires were generated with immunoSEQ multiplex PCR, while TCRdb's copy carries only in-frame clones and drops some. The D gene and trimming were derived from the DNA, and the V and J assignments and clone size from that table. The sample lists around 190,000 clones; approximately 90% were seen once. The CDR3 is made up of 16 amino acids. Looked up from germline, CDR1 is SGHKS and CDR2 is YYEKEE (reference sequence). V lost 2 bases and J lost 1, with 14 bases in between. Patients in Seattle were enrolled during active infection, then followed longitudinally.

Sequencing was done on a sample of peripheral blood. J is TRBJ2-3 and V is TRBV5-5; D is possibly TRBD2 (6 bases). This clonotype originated in a man aged 50-59 years with COVID-19, enrolled during active disease. This chain's CDR3 is CASSFYGSLGTDTQYF. The CDR3, as DNA: TGTGCCAGCAGCTTTTACGGGAGTTTGGGCACAGATACGCAGTATTTT.